This T cell receptor (beta chain) was profiled in a study of CD8+CD57+ T cells in acquired aplastic anemia (dated by TCRdb to 2016 to 2019). Concerning the study at large: DNA extracted from sorted CD4+ and CD8+ cells had a mean of roughly 3.4 ug, with a range of about 0.18 to 27.4 ug. An average of roughly 10 million reads for CD4+ cells and approximately 11 million reads for CD8+ cells was obtained from healthy donor samples.

Sequences SQVTM (CDR1) and ANQGSEA (CDR2) are obtained from the germline V gene. V and J lose 3 bases and 2 bases, and a span of 13 bases separates them. Counted from cysteine to phenylalanine, this CDR3 has 14 amino acids. The DNA shown is the 42-base CDR3, in frame from base 1. The study deep-sequenced TCR repertoires of sorted CD4+ and CD8+ blood T cells from severe aplastic anemia patients and healthy subjects. Ficoll-Paque density gradient centrifugation was used to isolate peripheral blood mononuclear cells. CD4+ and CD8+ T cells were sorted by FACS or magnetic beads before DNA extraction. Details on this clonotype: Its antigen target is currently unknown. Base qualities were left out, and no much larger clone turns up one base away.

Genomic DNA was used as template for profiling of TCR beta VDJ combinations and CDR3 sequences. TCR repertoire sequencing was run on an Illumina HiSeq 2000. Under the source paper's analysis protocol: TRBV/TRBJ rearrangement plots, CDR3 size and DJ length profiles, and Simpson's diversity index were used to assess repertoires. The immunodominant clone was defined as the most abundant DNA sequence in deep sequencing data. CDR3 amino acid sequences were checked for sharing between subjects and were compared against published repertoires and the VDJdb database. Clones were called with MiXCR by TCRdb after fastp trimmed the public reads at Q25, and only in-frame beta chains were retained. Every CDR3 protein is listed once, alongside the most common genes and DNA of its rows. In this record, the V and J calls reflect TCRdb's handling and not the investigators' own analysis. The sample contains under 200,000 distinct CDR3 sequences, roughly 45% of them found a single time. Jointly, the top ten make up around 0.96% of the sample.

The paper's findings and limits, for the study overall: Although 25 to 30 CD8+ CDR3 sequences were shared by patients and controls, these sequences appeared highly expressed in patients and within the immunodominant clones of patients. No significant difference in CD8+ Simpson's diversity was found between patients and healthy controls (P=0.060).

This sequence uses TRBV29-1 and TRBJ1-1; no D gene is confidently identified. The sequence came from a human donor in good health. Sequenced material: sorted CD4+, CD8+, or CD8+CD57+ T cells (not recorded which) from PBMCs. CDR3 loop: CSVEGRSFNTEAFF. The sequenced DNA: TGCAGCGTTGAGGGCAGGTCCTTTAACACTGAAGCTTTCTTT.